One T cell receptor beta chain is described in this entry. Its antigen is currently unknown. This record belongs to a study of cytomegalovirus exposure and HLA in healthy donors. Study conclusions and caveats: Investigators reported fewer than 200 TCR beta chains as tied to cytomegalovirus.

The primer mix had 60 Vbeta and 13 Jbeta primers. Some clones are missing from TCRdb's copy, which holds only in-frame ones; the method was immunoSEQ multiplex PCR. The data show 150,000 to 200,000 clones, with approximately 78% seen just once and 5.5% to 7.5% held by the top ten. The sequenced sample consisted of PBMCs. The receptor was derived from a woman aged 50 to 60 in good health and CMV-seropositive.

CDR3 nucleotides: TGTGCCAGCAGTCCTTGGGACAGGGGTGATAACGATGAGCAGTTCTTC. This gives the protein CASSPWDRGDNDEQFF. V and J are TRBV28 and TRBJ2-1; the match to TRBD1 covers 10 bases. With 5 bases clipped from V and 8 bases from J, the junction kept 12 bases outside the gene matches. There are 16 residues in the CDR3. Germline assignment: CDR1 MDHEN and CDR2 SYDVKM.